This is a list of T cell receptor beta chains from one sample in a study of Graves' ophthalmopathy and Graves' hyperthyroidism. TCRdb reanalysed the multiplex PCR reads using MiXCR and keeps one entry per CDR3 protein. The sample lists a few hundred thousand distinct CDR3 sequences, more than 20% occurring once. Specimen: peripheral blood. These TCRs come from a woman aged 18-35 years with stable Graves' hyperthyroidism. The CDR3 runs from the conserved cysteine through the conserved F or W. D genes are given only for firm matches. Only part of the rows carry a size: once, few, many, or a class if the clone is expanded.

D gene,CDR3 length,J gene,clone size,V gene,CDR3 DNA,CDR3 protein
-,15,TRBJ1-1,many,TRBV7-2,TGTGCCAGCAGCTTAGGTCGGGGGATGAACACTGAAGCTTTCTTT,CASSLGRGMNTEAFF
-,14,TRBJ2-6,few,TRBV4-3,TGCGCCAGCAGCCCAAGGGCCGGGGCCAACGTCCTGACTTTC,CASSPRAGANVLTF
-,14,TRBJ1-1,few,TRBV5-8,TGTGCCAGCAGCAAGTGGGGTTTGAACACTGAAGCTTTCTTT,CASSKWGLNTEAFF
-,16,TRBJ2-7,-,TRBV12-3/TRBV12-4,TGTGCCAGCAGTTTACTCCGGACCCAGATTAATTACGAGCAGTACTTC,CASSLLRTQINYEQYF
TRBD2,16,TRBJ2-7,-,TRBV20-1,TGCAGTGCTAGACCGTCGACTAGCGGGAGGTTCTACGAGCAGTACTTC,CSARPSTSGRFYEQYF
TRBD1,15,TRBJ1-2,many,TRBV13,TGTGCCAGCAGCGAAACCGGGACAGGGGTCAATGGCTACACCTTC,CASSETGTGVNGYTF
-,13,TRBJ2-2,many,TRBV12-3/TRBV12-4,TGTGCCAGCAGACCGATCCAGGCCGGGGAGCTGTTTTTT,CASRPIQAGELFF
-,15,TRBJ2-7,many,TRBV12-3/TRBV12-4,TGTGCCAGCAGTCTTTTCTCGGGTCCGAGGGGCGAGCAGTACTTC,CASSLFSGPRGEQYF
-,15,TRBJ2-2,many,TRBV24-1,TGTGCCACCAGTGATTTCGCTGAGAACACCGGGGAGCTGTTTTTT,CATSDFAENTGELFF
-,15,TRBJ1-6,many,TRBV11-2,TGTGCCAGCAGCTTAAATGCAGGGCAAGATTCACCCCTCCACTTT,CASSLNAGQDSPLHF
TRBD1,14,TRBJ2-7,once,TRBV7-2,TGTGCCAGCAACCCCGGACAGGGGGTTTACGAGCAGTACTTC,CASNPGQGVYEQYF
TRBD2,19,TRBJ2-5,few,TRBV3-1,TGTGCCAGCAGCCGATACGCGGGTAGCGGGAGGACCTCGCAAGAGACCCAGTACTTC,CASSRYAGSGRTSQETQYF
-,15,TRBJ1-2,-,TRBV20-1,TGCAGTGCTAGAGATCAGGGCAGGGGTGACTATGGCTACACCTTC,CSARDQGRGDYGYTF
TRBD1,16,TRBJ2-7,many,TRBV13,TGTGCCAGCAGCTTGCACAGGGGGCGGACCTCCTACGAGCAGTACTTC,CASSLHRGRTSYEQYF
-,13,TRBJ1-1,many,TRBV7-2,TGTGCCAGCAGCTTTCGTTCTGCCGCTGAAGCTTTCTTT,CASSFRSAAEAFF